These 3 T cell receptor beta chains were all obtained from the same sample, sequenced in a study of blood T cell repertoires in COVID-19. Clones were sequenced by immunoSEQ multiplex PCR, and TCRdb holds only the in-frame ones, with some missing. The sample records approximately 91,000 clones, 77% being singletons. The sequenced sample consisted of peripheral blood. The receptors shown here come from a woman of 80 years or more with acute or convalescent COVID-19.

CDR3 sequence (DNA): TGTGCCACGTCCGAAACGATAACAGGGAACGAGCAGTACTTC. Translated: CATSETITGNEQYF. The V gene is TRBV10-3, the J gene TRBJ2-7; the D gene is possibly TRBD1 (6 bases). Germline assignment: CDR1 ENHRY and CDR2 SYGVKD. CDR3 size: 14 residues. Trimming cost V 10 bases and J 5 bases, with 21 bases left between them.

The chain joins TRBV5-6 to TRBJ2-7; D might be TRBD1 (6 bases). Deletions cut 5 bases from V and 0 bases from J, with 12 bases between. CDR1 is SGHDT, CDR2 YYEEEE, per germline. This CDR3 is built from 14 residues. The chain's CDR3 is CASRPQGSSYEQYF. The CDR3 region has the DNA TGTGCCAGCAGGCCACAGGGTAGCTCCTACGAGCAGTACTTC.

The CDR3 reads CATAGAPNYGYTF. As DNA, the CDR3 is TGTGCCACCGCAGGGGCCCCAAACTATGGCTACACCTTC. The V gene is TRBV6-5, the J gene TRBJ1-2, with D maybe TRBD1 (6 bases). This CDR3 region has 13 residues. The ends were cut back, 10 bases at V and 2 bases at J, with 14 bases in the middle. Germline-derived CDR1 and CDR2 are MNHEY and SVGAGI.